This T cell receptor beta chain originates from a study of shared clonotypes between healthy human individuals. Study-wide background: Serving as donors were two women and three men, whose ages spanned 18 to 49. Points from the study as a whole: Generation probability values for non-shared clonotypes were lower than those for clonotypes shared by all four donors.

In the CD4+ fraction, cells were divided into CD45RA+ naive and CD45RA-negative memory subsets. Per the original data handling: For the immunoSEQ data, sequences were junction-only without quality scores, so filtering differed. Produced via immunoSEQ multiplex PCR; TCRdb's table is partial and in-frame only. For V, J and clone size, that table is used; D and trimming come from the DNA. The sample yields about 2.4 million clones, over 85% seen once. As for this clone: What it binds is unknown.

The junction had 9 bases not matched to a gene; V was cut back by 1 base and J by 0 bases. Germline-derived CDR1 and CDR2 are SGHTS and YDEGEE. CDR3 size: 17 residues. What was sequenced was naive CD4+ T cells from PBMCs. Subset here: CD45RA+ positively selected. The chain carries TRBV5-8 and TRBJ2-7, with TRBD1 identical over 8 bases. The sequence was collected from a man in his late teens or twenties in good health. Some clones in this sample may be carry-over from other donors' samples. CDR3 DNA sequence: TGTGCCAGCAGCTTGAGTGGGCAGGGGGCACGCTCCTACGAGCAGTACTTC. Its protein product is CASSLSGQGARSYEQYF.